One sample yielded the 25 T cell receptor beta chains listed below, sequenced in a study of Ad26.COV2.S vaccination and SARS-CoV-2 variants. Profiling relied on immunoSEQ multiplex PCR, and the TCRdb table lists in-frame clones only, not all of them. The repertoire holds around 350,000 clones, with 92% as singletons. Source: peripheral blood, taken after recovery from COVID-19. These receptors all come from a human donor who had recovered from COVID-19.

The CDR3 is CASTPTGWTEAFF. The CDR3, as DNA: TGTGCCAGCACCCCCACGGGGTGGACTGAAGCTTTCTTT. V and J are TRBV6-5 and TRBJ1-1; no definite D call. This CDR3 is 13 amino acids long. Germline CDR1 and CDR2: MNHEY and SVGAGI. V gave up 7 bases and J gave up 5 bases, with 14 bases separating them.

The rearrangement uses TRBV13 and TRBJ1-1, with D tentatively TRBD1 (6 bases). Germline CDR1 and CDR2: PRHDT and FYEKMQ (reference sequence). Deletions cut 3 bases from V and 1 base from J, with 9 bases between. The CDR3 loop spans 14 amino acids. CDR3 protein: CASSLGGENTEAFF. The CDR3 region has the DNA TGTGCCAGCAGCTTGGGGGGCGAGAACACTGAAGCTTTCTTT.

J is TRBJ2-2 and V is TRBV21-1. TRBV21-1 is assigned pseudogene status. This CDR3 has 11 residues. The CDR3 loop reads CASSKRLELFF. CDR3 nucleotide sequence: TGTGCCAGCAGCAAACGCCTTGAGCTGTTTTTT.

CDR3 amino acids: CASSRGDTEAFF. The CDR3 bases are TGTGCCAGCAGCAGGGGGGACACTGAAGCTTTCTTT. The chain combines TRBV5-4 with TRBJ1-1; weak D call: TRBD1 (6 bases). CDR1 and CDR2 (germline): SGHNT, YYREEE (reference sequence). This CDR3 spans 12 amino acids. Trimming took off 4 bases at V and 3 bases at J, with 7 bases between the two ends.

This chain uses TRBV6-6 with TRBJ1-1; D perhaps matches TRBD1 (5 bases). The V gene lost 3 bases and the J gene lost 5 bases, with 13 bases spanning the gap. Germline V lookup: CDR1 MNHNY, CDR2 SVGAGI (reference sequence). The CDR3 runs 14 residues. The DNA of the CDR3 is TGTGCCAGCAGTTATGGGGGGAGACTAACTGAAGCTTTCTTT. Its protein is CASSYGGRLTEAFF.

The chain employs TRBV10-1 and TRBJ2-3; the D gene could be TRBD1 or TRBD2 (5 bases each). The CDR3 extends over 16 amino acids. The germline gives CDR1 WNHNN, CDR2 SYGVQD (reference sequence). V shed 6 bases and J shed 2 bases, with 18 bases lying between them. Written as DNA, the CDR3 is TGCGCCAGCAGCCATACCGAGGGGCATAACACAGATACGCAGTATTTT. Amino acid sequence: CASSHTEGHNTDTQYF.

The V gene is TRBV15, the J gene TRBJ1-2; D is unclear. This CDR3 is 14 amino acids long. Trimming removed 5 bases from V and 4 bases from J, with 14 bases in between. The germline V gene has CDR1 LNHNV and CDR2 YYDKDF (reference sequence). CDR3 in amino acids: CATSSRAPIYGYTF. The CDR3 region has the DNA TGTGCCACCAGCTCCAGAGCCCCGATCTATGGCTACACCTTC.

The chain is built from TRBV19 and TRBJ2-5, with 8 bases identical to TRBD1. CDR1 is LNHDA, CDR2 SQIVND, per germline (reference sequence). With V trimmed by 6 bases and J by 2 bases, 5 bases remained unmatched. The length of the CDR3 is 14 residues. The CDR3 DNA reads TGTGCCAGTAGAGACAGGGGCCAACAAGAGACCCAGTACTTC. As protein: CASRDRGQQETQYF.

CDR3 DNA: TGCGCCAGCAGCTTGGCGGGGCCAGGAGGACTGTTTTTT. It encodes CASSLAGPGGLFF. V is TRBV5-1 and J is TRBJ1-4, with D tentatively TRBD1 (5 bases). The CDR3 runs 13 residues. Germline assignment: CDR1 SGHRS and CDR2 YFSETQ. V was cut by 0 bases and J by 13 bases, with 13 bases left in between.

This chain joins TRBV10-3 and TRBJ2-2, with 8 bases identical to TRBD1. Losses at the gene ends were 11 bases for V and 1 base for J; bases not matched to a gene: 6. The CDR3 contains 14 residues. Germline V gene data show CDR1 as ENHRY and CDR2 as SYGVKD. The CDR3 spells CAVSGTGNTGELFF. The CDR3 bases are TGTGCCGTTTCCGGGACAGGGAACACCGGGGAGCTGTTTTTT.

The chain combines TRBV2 with TRBJ1-1; perhaps TRBD1 as D (6 bases). Germline CDR1 SNHLY, CDR2 FYNNEI. The length of the CDR3 is 12 residues. V lost 6 bases and J lost 10, with 15 bases in between. The CDR3 spells CASRKQGNSAFF. CDR3 bases: TGTGCCAGCAGGAAACAGGGAAACTCAGCTTTCTTT.

The chain uses TRBV7-9 and TRBJ2-3, with TRBD2 identical over 7 bases. This CDR3 is 16 amino acids long. With 5 bases clipped from V and 0 bases from J, the junction kept 8 bases outside the gene matches. Germline V gene data show CDR1 as SEHNR and CDR2 as FQNEAQ (reference sequence). CDR3 DNA: TGTGCCAGCAGCGCCCCGGTGGGGGGGAGCACAGATACGCAGTATTTT. It encodes CASSAPVGGSTDTQYF.

The chain carries TRBV7-9 and TRBJ1-1; TRBD1 matches 8 bases. Trimming cost V 3 bases and J 3 bases; bases outside gene matches: 6. From germline, CDR1 is SEHNR and CDR2 FQNEAQ (reference sequence). The CDR3 covers 15 residues. The CDR3: CASSFPRGRDTEAFF. The CDR3 coding sequence is TGTGCCAGCAGCTTCCCCAGGGGGCGCGACACTGAAGCTTTCTTT.

This clone appeared once. The chain joins TRBV7-6 to TRBJ2-3; TRBD1 matches at 8 bases. The CDR3 loop spans 16 amino acids. V was pared by 5 bases and J by 1 base, with 8 bases of the junction left unmatched. The germline V gene has CDR1 SGHVS and CDR2 FNYEAQ. CDR3 DNA: TGTGCCAGCAGCGCTCGACTACAGGGGGGCACAGATACGCAGTATTTT. This encodes CASSARLQGGTDTQYF.

The J gene is TRBJ1-5, the V gene TRBV4-2, with unresolved D. The CDR3 sequence is 16 residues long. Germline V CDR1 and CDR2: LGHNA, YNFKEQ. Between the trimmed V and J ends, which lost 2 bases and 3 bases, there was a span of 14 bases. The DNA for the CDR3 is TGTGCCAGCAGCCAATCTCCAAGGTCCATCAATCAGCCCCAGCATTTT. Its translation: CASSQSPRSINQPQHF.

V is TRBV10-3 and J is TRBJ2-7, with unresolved D. The ends were cut back, 3 bases at V and 1 base at J, with 7 bases in the middle. Germline loops: CDR1 ENHRY, CDR2 SYGVKD. CDR3 length: 13 amino acids. CDR3 residues: CAISDLTSYEQYF. The DNA of the CDR3 is TGTGCCATCAGTGACCTGACATCCTACGAGCAGTACTTC.

The chain links TRBV10-3 to TRBJ2-7, with 9 nucleotides matching TRBD2. The CDR3 is 15 amino acids. CDR1 and CDR2 from the germline V gene are ENHRY and SYGVKD. The V gene end was trimmed by 3 bases and the J gene end by 3 bases; junction bases not matched to a gene: 6. CDR3 loop: CAISDPRTSDYEQYF. CDR3 coding DNA: TGTGCCATCAGTGACCCTAGGACTAGCGACTACGAGCAGTACTTC.

V gene TRBV2 combines with J gene TRBJ1-1, with D maybe TRBD1 (5 bases). Trimming left V 7 bases short and J 1 base short, with 10 bases between. The CDR3 runs 13 residues. In germline, CDR1 is SNHLY, CDR2 FYNNEI. CDR3: CASTSQGNTEAFF. CDR3 nucleotide sequence: TGTGCCAGCACCTCCCAGGGGAACACTGAAGCTTTCTTT.

The V call is TRBV4-1, the J call TRBJ1-1, with D unresolved. Trimming pared 1 base from V and 1 base from J, leaving 4 bases between. This CDR3 spans 13 amino acids. The germline V gene has CDR1 MGHRA and CDR2 YSYEKL. CDR3 residues: CASSQGPNTEAFF. CDR3 nucleotide sequence: TGCGCCAGCAGCCAAGGGCCGAACACTGAAGCTTTCTTT.

The V gene is TRBV7-9, the J gene TRBJ1-2; maybe TRBD1 (6 bases). V was clipped by 4 bases and J by 7 bases, with 13 bases between them. Germline V gene lookup returns CDR1 SEHNR and CDR2 FQNEAQ (reference sequence). The CDR3 has 13 amino acids. This chain's CDR3 is CASSSQGSGGYTF. Here the CDR3 DNA reads TGTGCCAGCAGCTCCCAGGGGTCTGGTGGCTACACCTTC.

This clone showed up just once. This chain links TRBV6-1 with TRBJ2-3; maybe TRBD1 (5 bases). Germline CDR1 and CDR2: MNHNS and SASEGT. Trimming shortened V by 7 bases and J by 0 bases, and 8 bases separated the two germline ends. CDR3 size: 13 residues. CDR3 sequence reads: CASKTVSTDTQYF. The CDR3 region has the DNA TGTGCCAGCAAGACAGTCAGCACAGATACGCAGTATTTT.

The chain couples TRBV5-4 to TRBJ1-1; possibly TRBD1 for D (6 bases). There are 14 residues in the CDR3. V was trimmed by 0 bases and J by 2 bases, leaving 8 bases between them. From germline, CDR1 is SGHNT and CDR2 YYREEE (reference sequence). CDR3 protein: CASSLEQGNTEAFF. CDR3 DNA sequence: TGTGCCAGCAGCTTGGAACAGGGTAACACTGAAGCTTTCTTT.

For the CDR3, the DNA is TGTGCCAGCAGCTTAGCGAGAGGGACATCATTTGTCGGCACTGAAGCTTTCTTT. Its translation: CASSLARGTSFVGTEAFF. The chain is built from TRBV7-2 and TRBJ1-1; tentatively, D is TRBD1 (6 bases). Germline V gives CDR1 SGHTA, CDR2 FQGNSA. The germline V and J ends were trimmed by 0 bases and 4 bases, with 21 bases remaining between them. This CDR3 comprises 18 residues.

This clone was counted once. This chain uses TRBV6-2 or TRBV6-3 with TRBJ2-2; TRBD2 agrees at 12 bases. The CDR3 is made up of 16 amino acids. Unmatched junction bases numbered 3, after V lost 4 bases and J lost 3 bases. Germline V gives CDR1 MNHEY, CDR2 SVGEGT. The CDR3 spells CASSSSGGAYTGELFF. In DNA, the CDR3 is TGTGCCAGCAGTTCTAGCGGGGGGGCTTACACCGGGGAGCTGTTTTTT.

V and J are TRBV6-5 and TRBJ1-1, with a tentative D call TRBD1 (5 bases). The CDR3 loop spans 14 amino acids. V lost 7 bases to trimming and J lost 5 bases, with 17 bases between them. Germline-derived CDR1 and CDR2 are MNHEY and SVGAGI. The CDR3 region is CASTRDGRGTEAFF. The CDR3 nucleotides are TGTGCCAGCACCCGGGACGGCCGGGGGACTGAAGCTTTCTTT.